A selection of T cell receptor beta chains follows, all from one sample in a study of spatial heterogeneity in lung cancer. TCRdb redid the calling of the 5' RACE reads with MiXCR, one entry per CDR3 protein. The sample comprises 24,000 or so distinct CDR3 sequences, under 4% of which are singletons, and 29% rests with the top ten. Sequencing was performed on PBMCs, taken at surgery. These receptors were taken from a female donor with early-stage non-small cell lung cancer. Both conserved end residues are trimmed from each CDR3. The order of the fields is clone size, J gene, D gene, V gene, CDR3 protein. D genes are given only for firm matches. Size is stated for part of the rows, as once, few or many counts, or as a class when the clone is expanded.

many,TRBJ1-1,TRBD1,TRBV19,ASSMAAGGTEAF
many,TRBJ2-7,NA,TRBV5-1,ASSPGYYLDEQY
many,TRBJ1-5,NA,TRBV2,ASTSREGSQPQH
hyperexpanded,TRBJ2-3,NA,TRBV15,ATSRGDKLRDTQY
many,TRBJ1-6,NA,TRBV29-1,SGLRDSPLH
many,TRBJ2-2,NA,TRBV18,ASSPTGSPNTGELF
NA,TRBJ2-1,TRBD2,TRBV2,ASSEGGAGGYNEQF
many,TRBJ2-1,TRBD2,TRBV27,ASSLRLAEIYNEQF
many,TRBJ2-7,NA,TRBV5-1,ASSLFWDKPLEQY
many,TRBJ2-5,TRBD2,TRBV27,ASSSLAGEETQY
many,TRBJ1-1,NA,TRBV5-8,ASSSRGVGQNTEAF
few,TRBJ2-2,TRBD1,TRBV11-2,ASSGWQGAPGELF
many,TRBJ2-6,NA,TRBV25-1,ASRSSGANVLT
many,TRBJ2-1,TRBD1,TRBV9,ASSPPGQPYNEQF
many,TRBJ2-3,TRBD1,TRBV11-3,ASSLTGGATDTQY
many,TRBJ2-7,TRBD2,TRBV4-2,ASSRTGLDYEQY
many,TRBJ2-5,TRBD1,TRBV3-1,ASRGTGNQETQY
many,TRBJ2-7,TRBD1,TRBV7-2,ASSPGTVLYEQY
many,TRBJ2-2,NA,TRBV6-5,ASTRAAPDTGELF
medium-sized,TRBJ2-5,NA,TRBV11-2,ASSRGHLQETQY
many,TRBJ1-2,TRBD1,TRBV27,ASSGGQRANYGYT
NA,TRBJ2-1,NA,TRBV18,ASSPMTLGNEQF
many,TRBJ2-2,TRBD2,TRBV7-8,ASSIGTSGRARSPGELF
many,TRBJ1-5,NA,TRBV2,ASRGEDQPQH
few,TRBJ1-1,NA,TRBV3-1,ASSQVGRDIEAF
many,TRBJ2-1,NA,TRBV24-1,ATSDFTGVGKSSGQF
many,TRBJ2-7,NA,TRBV2,ASKGRPYEQY
many,TRBJ2-3,TRBD2,TRBV10-3,AISDPSGRGDTQY
NA,TRBJ2-3,NA,TRBV16,ASSQISGADTQY
medium-sized,TRBJ1-1,NA,TRBV29-1,SVEDVNAVEAF
many,TRBJ1-3,NA,TRBV20-1,SARGSGTIY
NA,TRBJ2-2,TRBD1,TRBV6-5,ASSYSIVGRGPGELF
many,TRBJ2-7,NA,TRBV20-1,SARNRGGEQY
many,TRBJ2-2,NA,TRBV6-1,ASSEANMGAGELF
many,TRBJ2-3,TRBD2,TRBV5-4,ASRPTSGRWNTQY
NA,TRBJ2-3,NA,TRBV7-2,ASSGAAGRDTQY
NA,TRBJ2-7,NA,TRBV19,ASSGEINPYEQY
many,TRBJ2-5,NA,TRBV4-1,ASSQEPTQIETQY
many,TRBJ2-1,NA,TRBV28,ASTVTGTLLDEQF
many,TRBJ2-5,TRBD1,TRBV29-1,SVVAGGLRETQY
many,TRBJ1-4,NA,TRBV10-3,AISSGDEKLF
many,TRBJ2-1,TRBD2,TRBV12-3/TRBV12-4,ASSQGLVNEQF
many,TRBJ2-1,NA,TRBV5-4,ASSLFGGMDEQF
many,TRBJ2-1,TRBD2,TRBV4-2,ASSRLAGVLRGNEQF
many,TRBJ2-1,NA,TRBV24-1,ATSSRGEQF
many,TRBJ2-1,TRBD2,TRBV9,ASSGTSGTNNEQF
many,TRBJ2-1,TRBD2,TRBV2,ASSGTSGPPLPQF
many,TRBJ1-1,NA,TRBV29-1,SVRGDVWRTEAF
few,TRBJ1-4,NA,TRBV20-1,SAPFTNGKLF